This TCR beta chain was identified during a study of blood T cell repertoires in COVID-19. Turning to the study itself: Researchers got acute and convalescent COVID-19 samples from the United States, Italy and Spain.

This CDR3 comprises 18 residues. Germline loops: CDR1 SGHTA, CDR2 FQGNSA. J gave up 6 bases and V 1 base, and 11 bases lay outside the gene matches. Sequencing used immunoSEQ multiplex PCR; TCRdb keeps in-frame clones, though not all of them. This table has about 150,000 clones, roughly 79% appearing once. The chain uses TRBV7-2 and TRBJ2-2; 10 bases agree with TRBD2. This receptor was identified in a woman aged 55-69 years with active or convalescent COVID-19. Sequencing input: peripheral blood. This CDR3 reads CASSLEGLASGSPGELFF. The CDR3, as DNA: TGTGCCAGCAGCTTAGAAGGTTTGGCTAGCGGGAGTCCCGGGGAGCTGTTTTTT.